This entry is about one TCR beta chain. Its target is not known. The sample comes from a study of regulatory T cells in long-lasting Graves disease. The overall study: With positive TSH receptor antibodies and over 5 years of antithyroid drugs, Graves' disease was considered persistent. General study findings and limits: Persistent Graves' patients showed less TCR diversity than newly diagnosed ones.

Germline V lookup: CDR1 SEHNR, CDR2 FQNEAQ (reference sequence). This CDR3 has 17 residues. V was shortened by 5 bases and J by 1 base, with 17 bases between the two germline ends. Investigators prepared the TCR beta libraries by applying iRepertoire HTBI primers and Arm-PCR of CDR3 regions. TCRdb itself ran the multiplex PCR reads through MiXCR, one entry per CDR3 protein. The sample lists approximately 400,000 distinct CDR3 sequences; around 21% were seen once. The time point: persistent/refractory GD, antithyroid drugs over 5 years with positive TRAb. The TCR library was prepared using RNA isolated from PBMCs. Doctors identified Graves' disease using the American Thyroid Association guidelines. Around 9.8 milliliters of peripheral blood were taken and placed in EDTA tubes.

Source: peripheral blood mononuclear cells (PBMCs), taken when the disease was refractory, from a patient treated with antithyroid drugs. The origin of this receptor is a female donor with Graves disease. This chain joins TRBV7-9 and TRBJ2-2, with TRBD2 as a possible D gene (5 bases). The CDR3 bases are TGTGCCAGCAGCGACTACAGCCTCTCAGGGAACACCGGGGAGCTGTTTTTT. As protein: CASSDYSLSGNTGELFF.